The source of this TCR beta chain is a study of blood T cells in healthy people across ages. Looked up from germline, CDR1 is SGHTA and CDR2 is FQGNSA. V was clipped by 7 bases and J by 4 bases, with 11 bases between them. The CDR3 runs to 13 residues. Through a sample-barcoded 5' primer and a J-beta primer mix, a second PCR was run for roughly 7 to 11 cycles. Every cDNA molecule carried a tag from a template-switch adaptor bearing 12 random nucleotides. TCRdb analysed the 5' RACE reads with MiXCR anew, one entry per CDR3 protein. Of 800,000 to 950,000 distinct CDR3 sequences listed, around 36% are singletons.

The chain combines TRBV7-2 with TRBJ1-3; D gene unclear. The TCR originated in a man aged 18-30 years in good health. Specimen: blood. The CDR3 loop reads CASTIGRGNTIYF. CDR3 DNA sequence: TGTGCCAGCACCATCGGTCGGGGAAACACCATATATTTT.